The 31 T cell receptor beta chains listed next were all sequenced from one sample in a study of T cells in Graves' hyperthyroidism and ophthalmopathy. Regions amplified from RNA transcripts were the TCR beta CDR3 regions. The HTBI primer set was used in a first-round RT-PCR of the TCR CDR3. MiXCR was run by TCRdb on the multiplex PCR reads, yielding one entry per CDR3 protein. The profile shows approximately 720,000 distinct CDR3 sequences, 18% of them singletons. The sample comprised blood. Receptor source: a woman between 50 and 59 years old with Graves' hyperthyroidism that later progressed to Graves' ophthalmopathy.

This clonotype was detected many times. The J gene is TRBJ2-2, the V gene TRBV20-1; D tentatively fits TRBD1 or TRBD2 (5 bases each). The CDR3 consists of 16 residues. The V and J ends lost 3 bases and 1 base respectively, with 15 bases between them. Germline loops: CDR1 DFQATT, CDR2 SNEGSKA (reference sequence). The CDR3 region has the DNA TGCAGTGCTAGTCTCCCGGGACGGCAGAACACCGGGGAGCTGTTTTTT. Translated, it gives CSASLPGRQNTGELFF.

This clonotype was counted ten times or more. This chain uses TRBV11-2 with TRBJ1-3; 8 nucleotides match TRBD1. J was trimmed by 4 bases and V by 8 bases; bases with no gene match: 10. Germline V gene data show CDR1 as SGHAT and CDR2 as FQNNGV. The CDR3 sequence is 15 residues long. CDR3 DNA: TGTGCCAGCGGTCAGGACAGGGTGTTCGGAAACACCATATATTTT. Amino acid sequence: CASGQDRVFGNTIYF.

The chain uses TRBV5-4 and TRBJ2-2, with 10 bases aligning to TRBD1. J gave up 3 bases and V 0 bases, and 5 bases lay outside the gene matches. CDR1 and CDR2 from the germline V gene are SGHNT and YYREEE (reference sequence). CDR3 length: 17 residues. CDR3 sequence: CASSLGGTGEDTGELFF. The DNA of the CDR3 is TGTGCCAGCAGCTTGGGAGGGACAGGGGAGGACACCGGGGAGCTGTTTTTT.

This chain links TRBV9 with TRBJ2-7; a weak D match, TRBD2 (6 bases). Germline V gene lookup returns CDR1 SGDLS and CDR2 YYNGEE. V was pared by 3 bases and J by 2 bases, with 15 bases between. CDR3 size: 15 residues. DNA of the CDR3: TGTGCCAGCAGCGCCTGGGGGACGGGGGCCTACGAGCAGTACTTC. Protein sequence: CASSAWGTGAYEQYF.

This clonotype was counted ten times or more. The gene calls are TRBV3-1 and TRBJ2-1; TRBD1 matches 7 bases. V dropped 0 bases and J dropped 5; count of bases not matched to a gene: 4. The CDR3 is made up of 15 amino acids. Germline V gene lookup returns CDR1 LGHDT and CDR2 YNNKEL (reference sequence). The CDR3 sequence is CASSQEGQANNEQFF. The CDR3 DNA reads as TGTGCCAGCAGCCAAGAAGGACAGGCAAACAATGAGCAGTTCTTC.

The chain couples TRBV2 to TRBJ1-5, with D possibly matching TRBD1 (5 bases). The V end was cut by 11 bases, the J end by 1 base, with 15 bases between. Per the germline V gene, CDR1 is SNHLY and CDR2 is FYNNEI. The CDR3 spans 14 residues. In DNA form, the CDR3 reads TGTGCCTCCTCCTCAGGGATGAGCAATCAGCCCCAGCATTTT. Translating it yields CASSSGMSNQPQHF.

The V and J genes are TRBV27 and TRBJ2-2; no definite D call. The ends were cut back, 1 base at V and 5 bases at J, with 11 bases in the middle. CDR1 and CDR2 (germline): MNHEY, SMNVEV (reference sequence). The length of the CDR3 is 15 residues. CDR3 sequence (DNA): TGTGCCAGCAGTTTATTCGCGTTGGATACCGGGGAGCTGTTTTTT. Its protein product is CASSLFALDTGELFF.

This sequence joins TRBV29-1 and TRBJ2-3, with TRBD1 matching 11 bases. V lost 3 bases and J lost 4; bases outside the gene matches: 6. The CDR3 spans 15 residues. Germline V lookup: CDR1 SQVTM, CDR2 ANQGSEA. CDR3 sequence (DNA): TGCAGCGTTGATGGGACGGGACAGGGGGCAGATACGCAGTATTTT. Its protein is CSVDGTGQGADTQYF.

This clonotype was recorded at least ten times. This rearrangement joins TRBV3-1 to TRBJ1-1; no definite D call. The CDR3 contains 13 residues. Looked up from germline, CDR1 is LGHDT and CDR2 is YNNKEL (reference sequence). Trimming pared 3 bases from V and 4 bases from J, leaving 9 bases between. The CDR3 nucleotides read TGTGCCAGCAGCCAGGGGAGTCTCACTGAAGCTTTCTTT. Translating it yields CASSQGSLTEAFF.

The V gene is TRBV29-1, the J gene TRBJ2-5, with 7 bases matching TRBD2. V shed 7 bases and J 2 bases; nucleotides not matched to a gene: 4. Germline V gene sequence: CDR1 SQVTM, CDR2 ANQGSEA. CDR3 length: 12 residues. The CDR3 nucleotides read TGCAGCGGGACTAGTGGGCAAGAGACCCAGTACTTC. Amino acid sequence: CSGTSGQETQYF.

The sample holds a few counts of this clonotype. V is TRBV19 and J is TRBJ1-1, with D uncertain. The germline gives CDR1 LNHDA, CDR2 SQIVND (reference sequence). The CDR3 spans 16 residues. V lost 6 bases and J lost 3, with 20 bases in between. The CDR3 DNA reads TGTGCCAGTAGGAGAGGCAGGCCGGGGAGACACACTGAAGCTTTCTTT. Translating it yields CASRRGRPGRHTEAFF.

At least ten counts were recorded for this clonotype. The CDR3 region has the DNA TGTGCCAGCAGGCGGAGCGATGGGGGGGAGAAAGCTTTCTTT. Protein product: CASRRSDGGEKAFF. The rearrangement joins TRBV12-3 or TRBV12-4 to TRBJ1-1, with D possibly matching TRBD1 (5 bases). The CDR3 extends over 14 amino acids. V was pared by 6 bases and J by 9 bases, with 20 bases between.

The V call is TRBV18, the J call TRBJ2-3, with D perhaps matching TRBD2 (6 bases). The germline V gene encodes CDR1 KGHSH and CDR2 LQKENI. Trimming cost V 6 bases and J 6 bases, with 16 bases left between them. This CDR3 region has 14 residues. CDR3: CASSWSGETDTQYF. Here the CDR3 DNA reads TGTGCCAGCTCTTGGTCGGGAGAAACGGATACGCAGTATTTT.

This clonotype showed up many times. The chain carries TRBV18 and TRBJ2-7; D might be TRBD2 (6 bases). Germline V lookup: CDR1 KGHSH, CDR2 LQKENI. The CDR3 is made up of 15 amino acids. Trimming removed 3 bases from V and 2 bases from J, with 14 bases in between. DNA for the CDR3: TGTGCCAGCTCACCGGGACTTGACAGAGCCTACGAGCAGTACTTC. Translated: CASSPGLDRAYEQYF.

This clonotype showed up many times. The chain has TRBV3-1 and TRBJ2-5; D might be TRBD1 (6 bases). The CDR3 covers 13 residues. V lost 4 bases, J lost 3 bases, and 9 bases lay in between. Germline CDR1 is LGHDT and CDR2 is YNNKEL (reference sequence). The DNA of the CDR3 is TGTGCCAGCAGCCGGGACACCAAAGAGACCCAGTACTTC. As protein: CASSRDTKETQYF.

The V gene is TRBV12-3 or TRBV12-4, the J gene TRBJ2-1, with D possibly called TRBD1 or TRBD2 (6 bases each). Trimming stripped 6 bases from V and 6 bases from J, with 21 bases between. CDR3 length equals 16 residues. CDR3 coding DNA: TGTGCCAGCAGCCCGGGCTGGGGGGCTGCAGGCAATGAGCAGTTCTTC. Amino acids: CASSPGWGAAGNEQFF.

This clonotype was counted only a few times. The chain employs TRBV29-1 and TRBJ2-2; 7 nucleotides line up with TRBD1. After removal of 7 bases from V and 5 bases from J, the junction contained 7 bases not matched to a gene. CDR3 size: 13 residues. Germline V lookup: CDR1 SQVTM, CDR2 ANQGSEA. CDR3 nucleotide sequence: TGCAGCGGGCGGACAGGACGGACCGGGGAGCTGTTTTTT. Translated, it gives CSGRTGRTGELFF.

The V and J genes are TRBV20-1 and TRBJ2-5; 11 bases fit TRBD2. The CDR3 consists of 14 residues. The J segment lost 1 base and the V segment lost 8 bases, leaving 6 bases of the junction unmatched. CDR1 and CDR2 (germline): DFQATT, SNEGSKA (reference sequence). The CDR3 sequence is CSSAGTSGQETQYF. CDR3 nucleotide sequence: TGCAGTTCGGCCGGGACTAGCGGCCAAGAGACCCAGTACTTC.

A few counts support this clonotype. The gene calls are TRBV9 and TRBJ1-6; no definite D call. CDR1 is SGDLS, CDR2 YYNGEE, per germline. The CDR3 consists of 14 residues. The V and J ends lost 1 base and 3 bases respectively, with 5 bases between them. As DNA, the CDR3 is TGTGCCAGCAGCGTACAGTTCTATAATTCACCCCTCCACTTT. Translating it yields CASSVQFYNSPLHF.

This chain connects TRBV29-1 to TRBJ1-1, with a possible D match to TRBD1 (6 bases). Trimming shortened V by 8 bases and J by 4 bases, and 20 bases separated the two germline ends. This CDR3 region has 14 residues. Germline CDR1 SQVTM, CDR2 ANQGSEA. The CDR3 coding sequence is TGCAGCTATTCCGGGGGGCCTTGGAGCACTGAAGCTTTCTTT. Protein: CSYSGGPWSTEAFF.

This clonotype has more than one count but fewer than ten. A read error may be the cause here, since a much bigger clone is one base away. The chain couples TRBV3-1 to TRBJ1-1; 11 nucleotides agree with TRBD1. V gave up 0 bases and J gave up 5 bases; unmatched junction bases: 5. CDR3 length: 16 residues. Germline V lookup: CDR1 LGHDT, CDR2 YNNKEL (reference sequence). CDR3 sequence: CASSQELDRGHTEAFF. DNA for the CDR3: TGTGCCAGCAGCCAAGAACTGGACAGGGGGCATACTGAAGCTTTCTTT.

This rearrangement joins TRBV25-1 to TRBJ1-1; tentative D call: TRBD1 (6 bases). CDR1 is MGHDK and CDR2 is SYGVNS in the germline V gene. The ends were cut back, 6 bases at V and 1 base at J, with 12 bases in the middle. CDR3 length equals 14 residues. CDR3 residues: CASSTGFGNTEAFF. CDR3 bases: TGTGCCAGCAGCACAGGGTTTGGGAACACTGAAGCTTTCTTT.

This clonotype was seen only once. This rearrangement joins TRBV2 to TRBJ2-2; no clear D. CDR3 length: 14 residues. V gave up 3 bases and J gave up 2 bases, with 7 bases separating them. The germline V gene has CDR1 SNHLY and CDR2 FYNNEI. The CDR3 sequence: CASSETKNTGELFF. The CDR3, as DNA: TGTGCCAGCAGTGAGACAAAAAACACCGGGGAGCTGTTTTTT. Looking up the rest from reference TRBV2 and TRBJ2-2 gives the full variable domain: EPEVTQTPSHQVTQMGQEVILRCVPISNHLYFYWYRQILGQKVEFLVSFYNNEISEKSEIFDDQFSVERPDGSNFTLKIRSTKLEDSAMYFCASSETKNTGELFFGEGSRLTVL.

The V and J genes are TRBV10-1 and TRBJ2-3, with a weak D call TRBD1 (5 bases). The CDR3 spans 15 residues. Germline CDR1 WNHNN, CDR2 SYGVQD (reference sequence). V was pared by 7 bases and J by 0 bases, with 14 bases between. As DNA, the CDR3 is TGCGCCAGCAAGGCTACAGGAGTTAGCACAGATACGCAGTATTTT. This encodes CASKATGVSTDTQYF.

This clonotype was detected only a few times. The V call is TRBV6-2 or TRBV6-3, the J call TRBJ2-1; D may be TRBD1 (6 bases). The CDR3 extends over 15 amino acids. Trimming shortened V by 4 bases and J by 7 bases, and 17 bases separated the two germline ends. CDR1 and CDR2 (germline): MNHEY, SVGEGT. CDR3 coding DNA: TGTGCCAGCAGTTCCGACAGGCCACTTAATAATGAGCAGTTCTTC. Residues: CASSSDRPLNNEQFF.

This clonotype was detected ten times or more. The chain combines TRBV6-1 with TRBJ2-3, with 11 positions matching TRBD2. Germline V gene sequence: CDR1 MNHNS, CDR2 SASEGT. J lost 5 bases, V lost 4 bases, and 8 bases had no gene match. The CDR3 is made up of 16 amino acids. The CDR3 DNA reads TGTGCCAGCAGTGTCCTGACTAGCGGGGAGGGAGATACGCAGTATTTT. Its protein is CASSVLTSGEGDTQYF.

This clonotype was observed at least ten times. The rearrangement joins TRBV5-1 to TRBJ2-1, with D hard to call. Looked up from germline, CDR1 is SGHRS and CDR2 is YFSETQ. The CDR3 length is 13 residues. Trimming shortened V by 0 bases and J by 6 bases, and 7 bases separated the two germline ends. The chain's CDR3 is CASSLDRSNEQFF. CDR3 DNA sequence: TGCGCCAGCAGCTTGGACCGTTCCAATGAGCAGTTCTTC.

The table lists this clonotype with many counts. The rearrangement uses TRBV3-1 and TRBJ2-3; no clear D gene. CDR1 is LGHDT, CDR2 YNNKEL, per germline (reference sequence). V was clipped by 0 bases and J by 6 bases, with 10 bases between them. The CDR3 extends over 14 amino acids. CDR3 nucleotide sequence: TGTGCCAGCAGCCAAGATCCCGCCTCGGATACGCAGTATTTT. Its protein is CASSQDPASDTQYF.

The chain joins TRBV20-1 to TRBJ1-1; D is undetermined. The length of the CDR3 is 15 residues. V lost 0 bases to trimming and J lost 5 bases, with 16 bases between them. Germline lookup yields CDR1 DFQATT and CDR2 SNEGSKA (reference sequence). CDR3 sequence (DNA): TGCAGTGCTAGAGATCTGGGCAGAAAGGCGACTGAAGCTTTCTTT. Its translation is CSARDLGRKATEAFF.

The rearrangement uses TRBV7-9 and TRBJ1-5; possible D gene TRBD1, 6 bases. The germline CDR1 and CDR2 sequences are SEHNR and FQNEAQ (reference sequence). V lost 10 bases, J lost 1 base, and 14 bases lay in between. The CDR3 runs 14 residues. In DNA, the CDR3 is TGTGCCACAACAGGGTCGATCAGCAATCAGCCCCAGCATTTT. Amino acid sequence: CATTGSISNQPQHF.

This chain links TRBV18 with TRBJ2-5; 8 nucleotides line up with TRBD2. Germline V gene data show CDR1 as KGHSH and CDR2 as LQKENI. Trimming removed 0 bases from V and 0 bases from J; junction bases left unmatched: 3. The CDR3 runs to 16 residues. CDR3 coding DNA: TGTGCCAGCTCACCACCGCAAGCGGGGGACCAAGAGACCCAGTACTTC. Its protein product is CASSPPQAGDQETQYF.